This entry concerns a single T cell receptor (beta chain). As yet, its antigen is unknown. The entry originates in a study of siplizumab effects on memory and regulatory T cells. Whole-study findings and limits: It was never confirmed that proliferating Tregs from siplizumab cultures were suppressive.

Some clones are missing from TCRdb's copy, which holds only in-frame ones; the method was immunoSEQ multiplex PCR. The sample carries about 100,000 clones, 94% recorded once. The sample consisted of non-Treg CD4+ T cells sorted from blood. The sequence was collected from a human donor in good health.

The CDR3 nucleotides read TGTGCCAGCGCAGCGAAGGGTAACACTGAAGCTTTCTTT. This encodes CASAAKGNTEAFF. This rearrangement joins TRBV18 to TRBJ1-1; D is ambiguous. Germline V lookup: CDR1 KGHSH, CDR2 LQKENI. Trimming shortened V by 8 bases and J by 2 bases, and 12 bases separated the two germline ends. The CDR3 length is 13 residues.